What follows describes a single T cell receptor beta chain. Its target is unknown. Generated by immunoSEQ multiplex PCR, the TCRdb table keeps only in-frame clones and is missing some. The sample has tens of thousands of clones, 74% seen once. The data belong to a study of PD-1 blockade in classical Hodgkin lymphoma. Study results and caveats: Whereas CD4+ TCR diversity had risen significantly by C4D1, CD8+ TCR diversity had not. No one has yet defined what causes the repertoire differences, which may be disease activity or prior therapy.

No patient escaped relapse after autologous stem cell transplantation, and brentuximab vedotin exposure varied. Complete response, partial response or progressive disease was each patient's best response. Deletions cut 2 bases from V and 15 bases from J, with 17 bases between. Looked up from germline, CDR1 is MNHNS and CDR2 is SASEGT. The CDR3 runs to 13 residues. The sample consisted of peripheral blood mononuclear cells (PBMCs), taken at baseline. The chain employs TRBV6-1 and TRBJ2-1, with D perhaps matching TRBD2 (6 bases). This sequence was found in a human donor with classical Hodgkin lymphoma. CDR3 sequence: CASSEMSRAGRFF. As DNA, the CDR3 is TGTGCCAGCAGTGAAATGTCTCGGGCGGGGCGGTTCTTC.